This T cell receptor (beta chain) is from a study of blood T cell repertoires in COVID-19. Patients at the Seattle site were enrolled during active infection and followed longitudinally. The CDR3 has 16 amino acids. J lost 3 bases, V lost 4 bases, and 7 bases had no gene match. CDR1 is MDHEN and CDR2 is SYDVKM in the germline V gene. Per the study methods: Estimates of nucleated cell counts were drawn from the amplification of reference gene primers. This table comes from immunoSEQ multiplex PCR, and its TCRdb copy is limited to in-frame clones, with some not included. V, J and clone size are those of that table, while D and trimming were read from the DNA. The sample has about 370,000 clones, roughly 90% seen once.

This chain connects TRBV28 to TRBJ2-1; 9 positions match TRBD1. This TCR was sampled from a woman aged 25 to 39 with COVID-19, enrolled during active disease. The sequenced sample consisted of peripheral blood. The DNA of the CDR3 is TGTGCCAGCAGTTCCTCGACAGGGGGAAGCTACAATGAGCAGTTCTTC. It is translated as CASSSSTGGSYNEQFF.